This T cell receptor (beta chain) emerged from a study of T-cell memory formation after mild COVID-19. Study-wide results and limits: Researchers report contracting CD4+ clones mostly in CM and EM, with CD8+ clones in EMRA. Clones contracting across day 15 to 85 had a balanced CD4/CD8 profile; later expanding clones leaned CD4+. The finding that pre-infection memory included some responding clones suggested that cross-reactive memory joined.

This clonotype was seen more than once but under ten times. What it binds is not known. Employing constant-segment primers, 5'RACE generated TCR alpha and TCR beta cDNA libraries bearing sample barcodes and UMIs. TCRdb redid the calling of the 5' RACE reads with MiXCR, one entry per CDR3 protein. The table includes some 210,000 distinct CDR3 sequences, 27% detected once. This CDR3 has 14 amino acids. Trimming shortened V by 1 base and J by 5 bases, and 8 bases separated the two germline ends. CDR1 is SGHTA, CDR2 FQGTGA, per germline. This TCR came from an adult woman who had mild COVID-19 (a few samples of this study predate the infection). Cell type and time point are not known. Material for sequencing was PBMCs or a T cell subset sorted from them (not recorded which). This chain joins TRBV7-3 and TRBJ2-2; the D is unclear. The DNA for the CDR3 is TGTGCCAGCAGCTTAAGTCTGGGGACCGGGGAGCTGTTTTTT. Amino acids: CASSLSLGTGELFF.